The entry that follows covers one T cell receptor (beta chain) sequence. Its antigen remains unidentified. Building of the TCR beta libraries involved iRepertoire HTBI primers and Arm-PCR of CDR3 regions. TCRdb called the multiplex PCR reads again in MiXCR, with one record for every CDR3 protein. The sample yields approximately 560,000 distinct CDR3 sequences, around 16% seen once. This sample is part of a study of regulatory T cells in long-lasting Graves disease. Study at large: Those Graves' patients who were newly diagnosed had been on antithyroid drugs under 3 months. Study conclusions and caveats: Only a small sample size was used, which may have cut accuracy. Favoring TRBV28, TRBJ1-2 and TRBJ2-5 was a feature seen in persistent disease.

The germline V gene encodes CDR1 SGHTA and CDR2 FQGNSA. Germline trimming cut 5 bases from V and 1 base from J; bases unmatched to any gene: 7. The CDR3 extends over 15 amino acids. Time point: newly diagnosed GD, antithyroid drugs for less than 3 months. Isolated PBMC RNA provided the starting material for the TCR library. Separately, the same data were catalogued under a study of T cells in Graves' hyperthyroidism and ophthalmopathy. From that study: First-round RT-PCR with HTBI primers amplified the TCR CDR3 region.

The chain combines TRBV7-2 with TRBJ2-5; 7 bases are a match to TRBD2. The material sequenced was peripheral blood mononuclear cells (PBMCs), taken at new diagnosis, from a patient treated with antithyroid drugs. The TCR was taken from a man aged 18 to 29 with Graves disease. The CDR3 region is CASSALLATQETQYF. As DNA, the CDR3 is TGTGCCAGCAGCGCGTTACTAGCGACCCAAGAGACCCAGTACTTC.